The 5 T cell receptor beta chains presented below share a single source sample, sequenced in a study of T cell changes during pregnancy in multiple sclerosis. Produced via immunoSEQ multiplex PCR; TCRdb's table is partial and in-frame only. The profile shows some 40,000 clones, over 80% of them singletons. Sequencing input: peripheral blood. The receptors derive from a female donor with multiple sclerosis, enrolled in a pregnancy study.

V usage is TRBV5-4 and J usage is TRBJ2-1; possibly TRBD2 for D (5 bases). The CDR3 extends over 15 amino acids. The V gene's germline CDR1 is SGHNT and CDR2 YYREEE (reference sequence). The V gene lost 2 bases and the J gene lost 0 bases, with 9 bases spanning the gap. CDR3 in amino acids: CASSLTAASYNEQFF. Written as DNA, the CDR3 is TGTGCCAGCAGCTTAACAGCGGCCTCCTACAATGAGCAGTTCTTC.

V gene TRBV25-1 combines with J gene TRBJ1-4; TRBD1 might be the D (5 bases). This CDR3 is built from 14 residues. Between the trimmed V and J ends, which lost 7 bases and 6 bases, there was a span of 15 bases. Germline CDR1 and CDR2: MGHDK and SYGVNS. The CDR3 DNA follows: TGTGCCAGCAATCAAGCAGGGCGGGATGAAAAACTGTTTTTT. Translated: CASNQAGRDEKLFF. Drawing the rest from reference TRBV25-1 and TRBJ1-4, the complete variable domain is EADIYQTPRYLVIGTGKKITLECSQTMGHDKMYWYQQDPGMELHLIHYSYGVNSTEKGDLSSESTVSRIRTEHFPLTLESARPSHTSQYLCASNQAGRDEKLFFGSGTQLSVL.

CDR3 DNA sequence: TGTGCCAGCAGCATCTACCTGGACCGTGGGGGAAACACCATATATTTT. This codes for CASSIYLDRGGNTIYF. This chain links TRBV5-6 with TRBJ1-3; D unresolved. The V and J ends lost 4 bases and 4 bases respectively, with 18 bases between them. The V gene's germline CDR1 is SGHDT and CDR2 YYEEEE. The CDR3 length is 16 residues. The variable domain in full, with the rest retrieved from reference TRBV5-6 and TRBJ1-3, is DAGVTQSPTHLIKTRGQQVTLRCSPKSGHDTVSWYQQALGQGPQFIFQYYEEEERQRGNFPDRFSGHQFPNYSSELNVNALLLGDSALYLCASSIYLDRGGNTIYFGEGSWLTVV.

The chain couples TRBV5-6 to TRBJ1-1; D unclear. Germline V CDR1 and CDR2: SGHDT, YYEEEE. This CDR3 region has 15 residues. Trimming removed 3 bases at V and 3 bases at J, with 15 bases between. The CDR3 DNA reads TGTGCCAGCAGCTGGCGCCCAGGTTACGACACTGAAGCTTTCTTT. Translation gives CASSWRPGYDTEAFF.

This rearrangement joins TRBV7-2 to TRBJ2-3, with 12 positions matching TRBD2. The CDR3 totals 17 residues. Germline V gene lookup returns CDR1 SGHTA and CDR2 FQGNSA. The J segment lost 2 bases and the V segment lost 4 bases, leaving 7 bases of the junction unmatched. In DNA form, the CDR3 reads TGTGCCAGCAGCTCAGGACTAGCGGGGTCTTTCACAGATACGCAGTATTTT. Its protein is CASSSGLAGSFTDTQYF.